The clone carrying this TCR beta chain was recorded at least ten times. Its target is unknown. The data were obtained in a study of beta chain features in type 1 diabetes. The CDR3 totals 13 residues. The germline CDR1 and CDR2 sequences are ENHRY and SYGVKD. V was shortened by 6 bases and J by 4 bases, with 12 bases between the two germline ends. cDNA synthesis used the whole RNA isolate, giving expressed TCRB sequences. Assay used: immunoSEQ multiplex PCR; TCRdb lists only in-frame clones, some missing. The sample includes approximately 150,000 clones, 13% of them seen just once. Study conclusions and caveats: Moderate but significant shortening of TCRB CDR3s was recorded in all four CD4+ subsets from Type 1 diabetes patients. VDJ junctions sequenced from type 1 diabetes patients showed fewer insertions and more deletions.

V usage is TRBV10-3 and J usage is TRBJ2-5; D gene ambiguous. The receptor comes from a man between 18 and 35 years old with type 1 diabetes. Source material: central memory CD4+ T cells from blood. CDR3 sequence reads: CAISENLGETQYF. CDR3 nucleotide sequence: TGTGCCATCAGCGAAAACCTAGGAGAGACCCAGTACTTC.